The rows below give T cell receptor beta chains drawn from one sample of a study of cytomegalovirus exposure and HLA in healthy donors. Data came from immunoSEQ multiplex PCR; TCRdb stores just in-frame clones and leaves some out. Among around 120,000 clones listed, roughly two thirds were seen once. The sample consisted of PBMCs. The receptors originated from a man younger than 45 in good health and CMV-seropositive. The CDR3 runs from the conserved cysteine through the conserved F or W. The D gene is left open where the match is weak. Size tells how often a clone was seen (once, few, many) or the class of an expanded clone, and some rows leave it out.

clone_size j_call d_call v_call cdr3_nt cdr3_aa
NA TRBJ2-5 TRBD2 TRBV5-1 TGCGCCAGCAGCCCCGGGGTAGCGGGAGTCCCCGAAGAGACCCAGTACTTC CASSPGVAGVPEETQYF
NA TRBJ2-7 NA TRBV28 TGTGCCAGCAGAACTCAGCGGGAGCAGTACTTC CASRTQREQYF
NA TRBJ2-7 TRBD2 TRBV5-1 TGCGCCAGCAGCTTGCTGACTAGCGGGAGTGTCTACGAGCAGTACTTC CASSLLTSGSVYEQYF
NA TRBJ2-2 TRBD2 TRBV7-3 TGTGCCAGCAGCCGTCCCGGGACTAGCGGGAGGGGGAACACCGGGGAGCTGTTTTTT CASSRPGTSGRGNTGELFF
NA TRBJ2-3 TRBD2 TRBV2 TGTGCCAGCAGTGCGGGACTAGCGAACGCAGATACGCAGTATTTT CASSAGLANADTQYF
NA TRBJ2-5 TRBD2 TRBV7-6 TGTGCCAGCAGCTTATATCTAGCGGGACAAGAGACCCAGTACTTC CASSLYLAGQETQYF
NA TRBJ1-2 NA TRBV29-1 TGCAGCGTCTGGGGGAGGGCTGATGCGGGAGGCTACACCTTC CSVWGRADAGGYTF
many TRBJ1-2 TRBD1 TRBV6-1 TGTGCCAGCAGTGAGGGACAGGGGGCTGGGGGCTACACCTTC CASSEGQGAGGYTF
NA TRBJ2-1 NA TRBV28 TGTGCCAGCAGTTTACCAGAAGACCCACTAGCTCCATTACCATACAATGAGCAGTTCTTC CASSLPEDPLAPLPYNEQFF
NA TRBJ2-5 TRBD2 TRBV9 TGTGCCAGCAGCGTAGGCGTGGGAGGGGAGACCCAGTACTTC CASSVGVGGETQYF
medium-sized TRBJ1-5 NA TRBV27 TGTGCCAGCAGGACAGGATCTCAGCCCCAGCATTTT CASRTGSQPQHF
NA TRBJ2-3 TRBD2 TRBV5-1 TGCGCCAGCAGCCTGGGACTAGCGGAGGATACGCAGTATTTT CASSLGLAEDTQYF
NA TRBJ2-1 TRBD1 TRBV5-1 TGCGCCAGCTCCGGGACAGGGGACAACAATGAGCAGTTCTTC CASSGTGDNNEQFF
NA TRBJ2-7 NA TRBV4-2 TGTGCCAGCGGGACACCTTACGAGCAGTACTTC CASGTPYEQYF
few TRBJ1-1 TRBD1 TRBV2 TGTGCCAGCAGTGGAACTACAGGGGGCTCGGAAGCTTTCTTT CASSGTTGGSEAFF
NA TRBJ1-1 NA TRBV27 TGTGCCAGCAGTGTCGGGGGACGAGCTGAAGCTTTCTTT CASSVGGRAEAFF
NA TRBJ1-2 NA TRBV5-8 TGTGCCAGCAGCTTGTCTCGGTTTAACTATGGCTACACCTTC CASSLSRFNYGYTF
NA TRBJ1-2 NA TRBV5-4 TGTGCCAGCAGCTTGACAGGGCTTTATGGCTACACCTTC CASSLTGLYGYTF
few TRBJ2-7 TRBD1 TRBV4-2 TGTGCCAGCAGCCCGGAGGACAGGGTAGGCTACGAGCAGTACTTC CASSPEDRVGYEQYF
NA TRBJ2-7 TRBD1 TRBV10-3 TGTGCCATCAGTGAGGGACAGGGCTCCTACGAGCAGTACTTC CAISEGQGSYEQYF
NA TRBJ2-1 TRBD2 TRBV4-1 TGCGCCAGCAGCCACACTAGCGGGAGGTCGTTGTACCCCAATGAGCAGTTCTTC CASSHTSGRSLYPNEQFF
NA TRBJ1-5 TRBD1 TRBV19 TGTGCCAGTCGTCAATACAGGGGGCAAGTCGGCAATCAGCCCCAGCATTTT CASRQYRGQVGNQPQHF
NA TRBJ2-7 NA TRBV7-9 TGTGCCAGCAGCTTAGTAGTAGCTGGATCCTACGAGCAGTACTTC CASSLVVAGSYEQYF
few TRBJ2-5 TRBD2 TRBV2 TGTGCCAGCAGCCGCCCGGGACTAGCGGGAGAAGAGACCCAGTACTTC CASSRPGLAGEETQYF
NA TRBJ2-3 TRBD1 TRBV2 TGTGCCAGCACTGAGGACAGGACGACAGATACGCAGTATTTT CASTEDRTTDTQYF
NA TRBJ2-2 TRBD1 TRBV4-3 TGCGCCAGCAGCCAAAAGTGGACAGGCCGGACCGGGGAGCTGTTTTTT CASSQKWTGRTGELFF
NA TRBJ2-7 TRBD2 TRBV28 TGTGCCTCCAGCGGGATTAGGCCGGGACTAGCGGGCTACGAGCAGTACTTC CASSGIRPGLAGYEQYF
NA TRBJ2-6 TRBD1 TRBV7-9 TGTGCCAGCAGCTTGCGGACAGGGGAGGCTGGGGCCAACGTCCTGACTTTC CASSLRTGEAGANVLTF
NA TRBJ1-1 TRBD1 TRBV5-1 TGCGCCAGCAGCTCCCGACAGGGAGGTACTGAAGCTTTCTTT CASSSRQGGTEAFF
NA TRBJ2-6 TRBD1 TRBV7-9 TGTGCCAACCAAGGACAGGGGGCCCGTGGTGGGGCCAACGTCCTGACTTTC CANQGQGARGGANVLTF
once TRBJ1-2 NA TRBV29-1 TGCAGCGTTGAAGGACAGATGAGCTATGGCTACACCTTC CSVEGQMSYGYTF
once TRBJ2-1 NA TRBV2 TGTGCCAGCACCTCAGGGGATTACAATGAGCAGTTCTTC CASTSGDYNEQFF
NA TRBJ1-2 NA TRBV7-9 TGTGCCAGCAGCTTAGGCCAGGGGCATAATGGCTACACCTTC CASSLGQGHNGYTF
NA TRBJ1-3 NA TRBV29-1 TGCAGCGGCTTTTTCAGTCCGAGGAACACCATATATTTT CSGFFSPRNTIYF
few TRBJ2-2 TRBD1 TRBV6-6 TGTGCCAGCAGGCCGATGACAGGGGGCACCGGGGAGCTGTTTTTT CASRPMTGGTGELFF
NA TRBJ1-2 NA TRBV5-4 TGTGCCAGCAGCTTGACAGGGTTAGAAGGCTACACCTTC CASSLTGLEGYTF
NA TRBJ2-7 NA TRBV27 TGTGCCAGCAGTTTGCGCCGAATCCGGGACACCTCCTACGAGCAGTACTTC CASSLRRIRDTSYEQYF
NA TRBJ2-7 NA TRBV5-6 TGTGCCAGCAGCCCGGGCCCGGACTTATACGAGCAGTACTTC CASSPGPDLYEQYF
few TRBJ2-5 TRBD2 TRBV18 TGTGCCAGCTCACGTGGACTAGCGGGGCAAGAGACCCAGTACTTC CASSRGLAGQETQYF
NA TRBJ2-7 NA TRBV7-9 TGTGCCAGCAGCTTAGTTAATAGCGAGCAGTACTTC CASSLVNSEQYF
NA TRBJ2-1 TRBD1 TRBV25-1 TGTGCCAGCAGTGATCGCCGGGACAGAGATTACAATGAGCAGTTCTTC CASSDRRDRDYNEQFF
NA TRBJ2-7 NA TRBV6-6 TGTGCCAGCAGTTACTCGATAGGGGCAGGATCCTACGAGCAGTACTTC CASSYSIGAGSYEQYF
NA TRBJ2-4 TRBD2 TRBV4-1 TGCGCCAGCAGCCAAGGGGGGGCTAGCGGGAGAACGAACATTCAGTACTTC CASSQGGASGRTNIQYF
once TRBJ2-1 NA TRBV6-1 TGTGCCAGCAGTCGGGACTCACACAATGAGCAGTTCTTC CASSRDSHNEQFF
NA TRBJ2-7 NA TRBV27 TGTGCCAGCAGTTTTGTGGGGGCTCTCGAGCAGTACTTC CASSFVGALEQYF
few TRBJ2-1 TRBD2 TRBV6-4 TGTGCCAGCTCCGGACTAGCGGGAGTAGATGAGCAGTTCTTC CASSGLAGVDEQFF
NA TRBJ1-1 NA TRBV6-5 TGTGCCAGCAGCCGAGACACGATGAACACTGAAGCTTTCTTT CASSRDTMNTEAFF
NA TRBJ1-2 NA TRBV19 TGTGCCAGTAGTATAGGTGAGGGATCGGGAGATGGCTACACCTTC CASSIGEGSGDGYTF
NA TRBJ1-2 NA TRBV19 TGTGCCAGTAGTATCCTGGGCCGAGGCTACACCTTC CASSILGRGYTF
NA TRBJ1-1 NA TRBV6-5 TGTGCCAGCAGTAGGACAACGAACACTGAAGCTTTCTTT CASSRTTNTEAFF
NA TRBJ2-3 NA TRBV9 TGTGCCAGCAGCGCTGAGCAAACAGATACGCAGTATTTT CASSAEQTDTQYF
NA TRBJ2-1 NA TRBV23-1 TGCGCCAGCAGTCAATCGGGGGCGGAGAACAATGAGCAGTTCTTC CASSQSGAENNEQFF